These T cell receptor beta chains were read from a single sample in a study of cytomegalovirus exposure and HLA in healthy donors. Profiling relied on immunoSEQ multiplex PCR, and the TCRdb table lists in-frame clones only, not all of them. The data hold about 160,000 clones, with roughly 80% observed a single time. The sequenced sample consisted of PBMCs. These receptors all come from a human donor in good health. The CDR3 runs from the conserved cysteine through the conserved F or W. The D gene is left open where the match is weak. Rows may omit the clone size; those that give it use once, few, many or a size class.

D: TRBD1; size: -; J: TRBJ2-1; length: 12; V: TRBV6-1; DNA: TGTGCCAGCAGGGGACAGGGCAGTGAGCAGTTCTTC; CDR3: CASRGQGSEQFF
D: -; size: -; J: TRBJ2-6; length: 15; V: TRBV5-1; DNA: TGCGCCAGCAGCTTCGGGGAATCTGGGGCCAACGTCCTGACTTTC; CDR3: CASSFGESGANVLTF
D: -; size: -; J: TRBJ2-7; length: 12; V: TRBV5-1; DNA: TGCGCCAGCAGCTTAGGACTGGACGAGCAGTACTTC; CDR3: CASSLGLDEQYF
D: -; size: -; J: TRBJ1-5; length: 15; V: TRBV18; DNA: TGTGCCAGCTCACCCAGGGAGGTAGCCAATCAGCCCCAGCATTTT; CDR3: CASSPREVANQPQHF
D: -; size: once; J: TRBJ1-2; length: 14; V: TRBV6-6; DNA: TGTGCCAGCAGTTACACCGGTATAAGCTATGGCTACACCTTC; CDR3: CASSYTGISYGYTF
D: TRBD1; size: -; J: TRBJ2-1; length: 15; V: TRBV27; DNA: TGTGCCAGCAGTTTATTGGGGACAGAAGACAATGAGCAGTTCTTC; CDR3: CASSLLGTEDNEQFF
D: -; size: -; J: TRBJ2-3; length: 15; V: TRBV12-5; DNA: TGTGCTAGTGGTTTGGACAGGGCGGGCACAGATACGCAGTATTTT; CDR3: CASGLDRAGTDTQYF
D: TRBD1; size: -; J: TRBJ2-5; length: 17; V: TRBV5-5; DNA: TGTGCCAGCAGTAATACCCTGGACAGGGGCGGGCAAGAGACCCAGTACTTC; CDR3: CASSNTLDRGGQETQYF
D: -; size: -; J: TRBJ2-2; length: 17; V: TRBV5-6; DNA: TGTGCCAGCAGCTTGGATACAGGTGCTCTCACCACCGGGGAGCTGTTTTTT; CDR3: CASSLDTGALTTGELFF
D: -; size: once; J: TRBJ2-5; length: 16; V: TRBV21-1; DNA: TGTGCCAGCAGCAAAAGGACGACTAGCGGGGAAGAGACCCAGTACTTC; CDR3: CASSKRTTSGEETQYF